This note documents a single T cell receptor beta chain sequence. This CDR3 has 15 amino acids. V was pared by 5 bases and J by 2 bases, with 12 bases between. Germline CDR1 SGHVS, CDR2 FNYEAQ. Per the study methods: Reference gene primer amplification gave estimated nucleated cell counts. Measured with immunoSEQ multiplex PCR; TCRdb has only the in-frame clones, and not every one. V and J calls and clone size come straight from that table; D and trimming were deduced from the DNA. The sample lists about 150,000 clones; 80% to 90% were seen once. The source of the sample is a study of blood T cell repertoires in COVID-19. Study in general: Some COVID-19 samples were acute and others convalescent; all came from the United States, Italy and Spain. PBMCs, B-cell-depleted T cells, or T cells provided the cDNA or gDNA that made up the material.

The receptor was derived from an older man with acute or convalescent COVID-19. Sequencing input: peripheral blood. The chain combines TRBV7-6 with TRBJ2-2; a possible D gene is TRBD1 (6 bases). The CDR3 sequence: CASSQRTVNTGELFF. In DNA, the CDR3 is TGTGCCAGCAGCCAGAGGACAGTCAACACCGGGGAGCTGTTTTTT.